The 25 T cell receptor beta chains listed next were all sequenced from one sample in a study of T cell responses to AZD1222 COVID-19 vaccine. Libraries were prepared by immunoSEQ multiplex PCR; TCRdb keeps only in-frame clonotypes and omits some of them. Of fewer than 150,000 clones in the sample, 90% to 95% are singletons; the top ten hold around 6.5%. The sample here was peripheral blood, taken 28 days after the second AZD1222 dose. The receptors stem from an adult who received the AZD1222 COVID-19 vaccine.

The J gene is TRBJ1-1, the V gene TRBV13, with a weak D call TRBD1 (6 bases). The V gene's germline CDR1 is PRHDT and CDR2 FYEKMQ (reference sequence). V lost 6 bases, J lost 11 bases, and 19 bases lay in between. The CDR3 spans 13 residues. Here the CDR3 reads CASRRVRTEEAFF. The CDR3 region has the DNA TGTGCCAGCAGAAGGGTGAGGACAGAGGAGGCTTTCTTT.

The chain couples TRBV28 to TRBJ1-5, with D uncertain. The V end lost 4 bases, the J end lost 1 base, and 8 bases lay between the germline ends. Germline-derived CDR1 and CDR2 are MDHEN and SYDVKM. This CDR3 has 14 residues. CDR3 loop: CASSSWKSNQPQHF. The CDR3 nucleotides read TGTGCCAGCAGTTCGTGGAAGAGCAATCAGCCCCAGCATTTT.

The CDR3 DNA reads as TGTGCCATCAGTGAGTTCTCGGGGGGGAACACTGAAGCTTTCTTT. Its protein product is CAISEFSGGNTEAFF. The V gene is TRBV10-3, the J gene TRBJ1-1, with D perhaps matching TRBD1 (5 bases). V lost 1 base and J 1 base, leaving 10 bases between the germline ends. Germline CDR1 ENHRY, CDR2 SYGVKD. The CDR3 loop spans 15 amino acids.

The rearrangement links TRBV28 to TRBJ2-3, with a tentative D call TRBD1 (5 bases). V was cut by 5 bases and J by 4 bases, with 16 bases left in between. Germline V gene sequence: CDR1 MDHEN, CDR2 SYDVKM. This CDR3 region has 15 residues. Here the CDR3 reads CASSLLWGEADTQYF. DNA of the CDR3: TGTGCCAGCAGTCTCCTCTGGGGCGAGGCAGATACGCAGTATTTT.

The chain couples TRBV11-2 to TRBJ2-3; D might be TRBD2 (5 bases). The CDR3 is 16 amino acids. Germline V CDR1 and CDR2: SGHAT, FQNNGV. With 5 bases removed from V and 5 bases from J, the gap between germline ends came to 20 bases. Written as DNA, the CDR3 is TGTGCCAGCAGCCCCGCCGTAGGGTCTCGGGGAGATACGCAGTATTTT. Translating gives CASSPAVGSRGDTQYF.

This chain's CDR3 is CSVRPTGAGNTIYF. The CDR3 coding sequence is TGCAGCGTTAGACCGACAGGGGCTGGAAACACCATATATTTT. This chain links TRBV29-1 with TRBJ1-3; TRBD1 agrees at 8 bases. The V segment lost 5 bases and the J segment 2 bases; nucleotides outside the gene matches: 5. Germline lookup yields CDR1 SQVTM and CDR2 ANQGSEA. The CDR3 contains 14 residues.

This clone appeared a few times. The CDR3 DNA sequence: TGTGCCACCAGTGAACCCCGGGACAGCCAGGGGGGCTACACCTTC. The encoded protein is CATSEPRDSQGGYTF. This sequence joins TRBV24-1 and TRBJ1-2; 7 positions match TRBD1. Germline lookup yields CDR1 KGHDR and CDR2 SFDVKD. Trimming cost V 4 bases and J 8 bases; bases outside gene matches: 12. The CDR3 has 15 amino acids.

The chain carries TRBV7-3 and TRBJ2-3; D unresolved. The CDR3 is 14 amino acids. With 5 bases removed from V and 4 bases from J, the gap between germline ends came to 13 bases. Germline V lookup: CDR1 SGHTA, CDR2 FQGTGA. This CDR3 is CASSTFGAADTQYF. The CDR3 DNA is TGTGCCAGCAGCACCTTCGGTGCGGCAGATACGCAGTATTTT. The whole variable domain, remainder taken from reference TRBV7-3 and TRBJ2-3, is GAGVSQTPSNKVTEKGKYVELRCDPISGHTALYWYRQSLGQGPEFLIYFQGTGAADDSGLPNDRFFAVRPEGSVSTLKIQRTERGDSAVYLCASSTFGAADTQYFGPGTRLTVL.

The rearrangement links TRBV9 to TRBJ2-2; 7 nucleotides agree with TRBD2. Germline assignment: CDR1 SGDLS and CDR2 YYNGEE. Unmatched junction bases numbered 9, after V lost 0 bases and J lost 4 bases. The CDR3 sequence is 17 residues long. The CDR3 here is CASSVVAGLEGTGELFF. DNA for the CDR3: TGTGCCAGCAGCGTAGTCGCAGGACTAGAGGGCACCGGGGAGCTGTTTTTT.

V usage is TRBV6-5 and J usage is TRBJ1-1; TRBD1 matches 7 bases. The CDR3 is made up of 11 amino acids. CDR1 is MNHEY, CDR2 SVGAGI, per germline. Trimming took 10 bases from V and 5 from J; bases not matched to a gene: 4. The CDR3 DNA follows: TGTGCCACCACGACAGGGACTGAAGCTTTCTTT. It encodes CATTTGTEAFF.

The J gene is TRBJ2-3, the V gene TRBV28, with D possibly being TRBD2 (5 bases). The CDR3 sequence is 12 residues long. Germline V gene data show CDR1 as MDHEN and CDR2 as SYDVKM. Deletions cut 5 bases from V and 8 bases from J, with 11 bases between. CDR3 in amino acids: CASSLYRGTQYF. The CDR3 DNA reads TGTGCCAGCAGTCTCTACCGGGGTACGCAGTATTTT.

This clone was seen just once. The V and J genes are TRBV28 and TRBJ1-3; D possibly corresponds to TRBD1 (6 bases). Trimming took off 5 bases at V and 4 bases at J, with 12 bases between the two ends. Looked up from germline, CDR1 is MDHEN and CDR2 is SYDVKM. The CDR3 spans 14 residues. The CDR3 DNA sequence: TGTGCCAGCAGTACACGACAGGAGGGAAACACCATATATTTT. This sequence encodes CASSTRQEGNTIYF.

The gene calls are TRBV19 and TRBJ2-7, with 8 bases identical to TRBD1. The V segment lost 6 bases and the J segment 5 bases; nucleotides outside the gene matches: 12. This CDR3 comprises 15 residues. Germline V gene data show CDR1 as LNHDA and CDR2 as SQIVND (reference sequence). The CDR3 DNA sequence: TGTGCCAGTAGCAGCTTAAGGACAGGGATCCACGAGCAGTACTTC. It codes for CASSSLRTGIHEQYF.

J is TRBJ2-7 and V is TRBV27, with TRBD1 identical over 9 bases. In germline, CDR1 is MNHEY, CDR2 SMNVEV (reference sequence). CDR3 length: 15 amino acids. The V segment lost 3 bases and the J segment 2 bases; nucleotides outside the gene matches: 5. The DNA for the CDR3 is TGTGCCAGCAGTTTGACAGGGGGGGAGGCCTACGAGCAGTACTTC. It specifies CASSLTGGEAYEQYF.

This chain joins TRBV19 and TRBJ1-1, with TRBD1 as a possible D gene (5 bases). This CDR3 is 15 amino acids long. Trimming removed 10 bases from V and 5 bases from J, with 23 bases in between. The germline CDR1 and CDR2 sequences are LNHDA and SQIVND (reference sequence). The CDR3 bases are TGTGCCACTAACCGGTTCAACCAGGGTAAAACTGAAGCTTTCTTT. It is translated as CATNRFNQGKTEAFF.

This chain joins TRBV5-6 and TRBJ2-1, with D tentatively TRBD1 (5 bases). V gave up 4 bases and J gave up 4 bases, with 18 bases separating them. This CDR3 spans 16 amino acids. The germline V gene encodes CDR1 SGHDT and CDR2 YYEEEE. DNA of the CDR3: TGTGCCAGCAGCCTAGAAAGGGGTTCGGTGTACAATGAGCAGTTCTTC. Translated, it gives CASSLERGSVYNEQFF.

In this sample, this clone turned up once. This chain connects TRBV3-1 (or the pseudogene TRBV3-2) to TRBJ1-1, with D possibly TRBD1 on 6 matching bases. Trimming removed 5 bases from V and 0 bases from J, with 10 bases in between. CDR3 size: 14 residues. Germline V lookup: CDR1 LGHDT, CDR2 YNNKEL (reference sequence). CDR3 amino acids: CASSWGAMNTEAFF. The CDR3 coding sequence is TGTGCCAGCAGCTGGGGGGCCATGAACACTGAAGCTTTCTTT.

The rearrangement links TRBV7-9 to TRBJ1-1; TRBD1 agrees at 7 bases. The CDR3 runs 15 residues. CDR1 and CDR2 from the germline V gene are SEHNR and FQNEAQ (reference sequence). V shed 5 bases and J 11 bases; nucleotides not matched to a gene: 17. CDR3 DNA sequence: TGTGCCAGCAGCAGGGGGGACAGCAGGAGCCGGGTCGCTTTCTTT. It is translated as CASSRGDSRSRVAFF.

V usage is TRBV11-2 and J usage is TRBJ1-1; D is undetermined. The CDR3 loop spans 15 amino acids. V dropped 0 bases and J dropped 5 bases, with 13 bases sitting between them. Per the germline V gene, CDR1 is SGHAT and CDR2 is FQNNGV. CDR3 DNA: TGTGCCAGCAGCTTAGATTTTGGGGAAGGGACTGAAGCTTTCTTT. Protein product: CASSLDFGEGTEAFF.

This chain connects TRBV19 to TRBJ2-3, with 14 bases identical to TRBD2. From germline, CDR1 is LNHDA and CDR2 SQIVND (reference sequence). J lost 0 bases, V lost 4 bases, and 12 bases had no gene match. This CDR3 region has 20 residues. DNA of the CDR3: TGTGCCAGTAGTACCACCCCCGGGACTAGCGGGGGCCCTAGCACAGATACGCAGTATTTT. Amino acids: CASSTTPGTSGGPSTDTQYF.

The CDR3, as DNA: TGTGCCAGCAGCGTAGCGGGACAGGGCCGGGAGACCCAGTACTTC. This encodes CASSVAGQGRETQYF. The chain couples TRBV9 to TRBJ2-5, with 9 bases that match TRBD1. CDR3 length: 15 residues. Germline V gene data show CDR1 as SGDLS and CDR2 as YYNGEE. V lost 0 bases, J lost 5 bases, and 5 bases stayed unmatched. Looking up the rest from reference TRBV9 and TRBJ2-5 gives the full variable domain: DSGVTQTPKHLITATGQRVTLRCSPRSGDLSVYWYQQSLDQGLQFLIQYYNGEERAKGNILERFSAQQFPDLHSELNLSSLELGDSALYFCASSVAGQGRETQYFGPGTRLLVL.

The rearrangement joins TRBV3-1 (or the pseudogene TRBV3-2) to TRBJ2-7; 9 nucleotides match TRBD1. Trimming took 4 bases from V and 2 from J; bases not matched to a gene: 3. The CDR3 sequence is 14 residues long. Germline CDR1 LGHDT, CDR2 YNNKEL (reference sequence). The CDR3 DNA is TGTGCCAGCAGCCTCGGGACAGGGACCTACGAGCAGTACTTC. This sequence encodes CASSLGTGTYEQYF.

The V and J genes are TRBV19 and TRBJ1-6; 8 nucleotides agree with TRBD1. CDR1 LNHDA and CDR2 SQIVND come from the germline V gene (reference sequence). This CDR3 spans 17 amino acids. The junction had 9 bases not matched to a gene; V was cut back by 8 bases and J by 0 bases. CDR3 sequence (DNA): TGTGCCAGTCGATCGACAGGGGCGAGCTCCTATAATTCACCCCTCCACTTT. It translates to CASRSTGASSYNSPLHF.

The chain has TRBV15 and TRBJ1-5, with D unclear. V gave up 0 bases and J gave up 4 bases, with 10 bases separating them. The germline V gene has CDR1 LNHNV and CDR2 YYDKDF (reference sequence). This CDR3 region has 15 residues. CDR3 protein: CATSRDRGRNQPQHF. CDR3 nucleotide sequence: TGTGCCACCAGCAGAGATCGCGGACGGAATCAGCCCCAGCATTTT.

The chain combines TRBV28 with TRBJ1-2; D is unclear. The ends were cut back, 3 bases at V and 3 bases at J, with 8 bases in the middle. The germline V gene has CDR1 MDHEN and CDR2 SYDVKM. The CDR3 length is 13 residues. The DNA for the CDR3 is TGTGCCAGCAGTTTCGGAGGGTACTATGGCTACACCTTC. This sequence encodes CASSFGGYYGYTF.